The 26 T cell receptor beta chains below all came from one sample that was sequenced in a study of T cell changes during pregnancy in multiple sclerosis. Repertoires were generated with immunoSEQ multiplex PCR, while TCRdb's copy carries only in-frame clones and drops some. The table lists fewer than 45,000 clones, 91% of them singletons, with around 0.47% in the top ten. The sample consisted of CD4+ T cells from peripheral blood mononuclear cells, taken in the second trimester of pregnancy. The receptors stem from a female donor in good health, enrolled as a control in a pregnancy study.

The V call is TRBV6-5, the J call TRBJ2-7, with D tentatively TRBD1 (6 bases). In germline, CDR1 is MNHEY, CDR2 SVGAGI. This CDR3 spans 13 amino acids. Trimming shortened V by 8 bases and J by 3 bases, and 14 bases separated the two germline ends. The CDR3 nucleotides are TGTGCCAGCCAGGACAGCCTTCTCTACGAGCAGTACTTC. This sequence encodes CASQDSLLYEQYF.

V usage is TRBV5-1 and J usage is TRBJ2-3, with 11 bases aligning to TRBD2. Unmatched junction bases numbered 2, after V lost 0 bases and J lost 2 bases. From germline, CDR1 is SGHRS and CDR2 YFSETQ. CDR3 length equals 16 residues. The CDR3 coding sequence is TGCGCCAGCAGCTTGGGACTAGCGGGACCCACAGATACGCAGTATTTT. Its protein is CASSLGLAGPTDTQYF.

A single count supports this clone. V and J are TRBV9 and TRBJ2-1; perhaps TRBD2 as D (5 bases). The CDR3 consists of 15 residues. Germline-derived CDR1 and CDR2 are SGDLS and YYNGEE. Trimming left V 0 bases short and J 1 base short, with 8 bases between. This chain's CDR3 is CASSVVTGSYNEQFF. The CDR3 bases are TGTGCCAGCAGCGTAGTTACGGGATCCTACAATGAGCAGTTCTTC.

The chain couples TRBV21-1 to TRBJ2-1; TRBD2, the table's D call, was not compared with the DNA. TRBV21-1 is termed a pseudogene. This CDR3 contains 14 residues. The CDR3 coding sequence is TGTGCCAGCAACCTGAGGCTAGCTGTCGATGAGCAGTTCTTC. Its protein is CASNLRLAVDEQFF.

This clone was counted once. The CDR3 sequence is CASSEEGSGYTF. CDR3 DNA sequence: TGTGCCAGCAGTGAAGAGGGATCCGGCTACACCTTC. The rearrangement joins TRBV25-1 to TRBJ1-2; D is ambiguous. The CDR3 has 12 residues. Between the trimmed V and J ends, which lost 2 bases and 8 bases, there was a span of 9 bases. Looked up from germline, CDR1 is MGHDK and CDR2 is SYGVNS.

Of note for this clone: One junction end disagrees with the germline gene, perhaps due to a read error. The CDR3 nucleotides are TGCGCCAGCAGCCAAGATATTCCCACCGACCGCGGGGTCTTC. Translating it yields CASSQDIPTDRGVF. The chain uses TRBV4-1 and TRBJ2-1; a possible D gene is TRBD2 (6 bases). The CDR3 length is 14 residues. CDR1 is MGHRA and CDR2 is YSYEKL in the germline V gene.

This chain uses TRBV29-1 with TRBJ2-5; 7 bases are shared with TRBD2. CDR1 SQVTM and CDR2 ANQGSEA come from the germline V gene. The trim removed 7 bases at V and 1 base at J, leaving 3 bases unmatched. CDR3 length: 12 residues. The CDR3 protein is CSAGGPQETQYF. Written as DNA, the CDR3 is TGCAGCGCGGGAGGACCCCAAGAGACCCAGTACTTC.

V gene TRBV7-9 combines with J gene TRBJ1-4, with TRBD1 identical over 7 bases. The CDR3 consists of 13 residues. Germline-derived CDR1 and CDR2 are SEHNR and FQNEAQ (reference sequence). V trimming: 2 bases; J trimming: 8 bases; junction bases outside the gene matches: 2. This CDR3 is CASSLLDREKLFF. DNA of the CDR3: TGTGCCAGCAGCTTACTGGACAGGGAAAAACTGTTTTTT. The full variable domain, rest sourced from reference TRBV7-9 and TRBJ1-4, is DTGVSQNPRHKITKRGQNVTFRCDPISEHNRLYWYRQTLGQGPEFLTYFQNEAQLEKSRLLSDRFSAERPKGSFSTLEIQRTEQGDSAMYLCASSLLDREKLFFGSGTQLSVL.

This chain uses TRBV11-3 with TRBJ2-1; 10 nucleotides line up with TRBD2. V dropped 5 bases and J dropped 7; count of bases not matched to a gene: 5. The CDR3 consists of 14 residues. From germline, CDR1 is SGHNT and CDR2 YENEEA. CDR3 region: CASSGSGLANEQFF. The CDR3 DNA sequence: TGTGCCAGCAGCGGGTCGGGACTAGCGAATGAGCAGTTCTTC.

This clone occurred once. V usage is TRBV7-9 and J usage is TRBJ2-7; maybe TRBD1 (7 bases). The CDR3 extends over 14 amino acids. Germline assignment: CDR1 SEHNR and CDR2 FQNEAQ (reference sequence). V was trimmed by 7 bases and J by 5 bases, leaving 18 bases between them. The CDR3 sequence: CASKRRGPGDEQYF. CDR3 sequence (DNA): TGTGCCAGCAAAAGGAGGGGGCCGGGGGACGAGCAGTACTTC.

This clone was seen once. The rearrangement uses TRBV6-5 and TRBJ2-1; possibly TRBD2 for D (6 bases). Germline V gene sequence: CDR1 MNHEY, CDR2 SVGAGI. V lost 0 bases to trimming and J lost 5 bases, with 11 bases between them. This CDR3 comprises 15 residues. The CDR3 DNA reads as TGTGCCAGCAGTTACTCTCTCGGGAGCCACAATGAGCAGTTCTTC. Its protein is CASSYSLGSHNEQFF.

V gene TRBV5-1 combines with J gene TRBJ2-6, with a possible D match to TRBD2 (5 bases). V lost 5 bases, J lost 0 bases, and 15 bases lay in between. In germline, CDR1 is SGHRS, CDR2 YFSETQ. This CDR3 region has 17 residues. In DNA form, the CDR3 reads TGCGCCAGCAGAACGGGATACAAAAGCTCTGGGGCCAACGTCCTGACTTTC. Translation gives CASRTGYKSSGANVLTF.

This rearrangement joins TRBV5-4 to TRBJ1-2; D may be TRBD1 (5 bases). CDR3 size: 13 residues. Deletions cut 4 bases from V and 2 bases from J, with 9 bases between. Germline lookup yields CDR1 SGHNT and CDR2 YYREEE (reference sequence). The CDR3 here is CASSPGQNYGYTF. CDR3 nucleotide sequence: TGTGCCAGCAGCCCCGGACAAAACTATGGCTACACCTTC. The full variable domain, in which reference TRBV5-4 and TRBJ1-2 provide the parts outside the CDR3, is ETGVTQSPTHLIKTRGQQVTLRCSSQSGHNTVSWYQQALGQGPQFIFQYYREEENGRGNFPPRFSGLQFPNYSSELNVNALELDDSALYLCASSPGQNYGYTFGSGTRLTVV.

The chain recombines TRBV2 with TRBJ2-1; 9 bases are shared with TRBD2. The V gene end was trimmed by 6 bases and the J gene end by 7 bases; junction bases not matched to a gene: 10. The CDR3 extends over 15 amino acids. Germline CDR1 reads SNHLY; CDR2 reads FYNNEI. DNA of the CDR3: TGTGCCAGCAGCACGGGGGCTAGCGGGACGAATGAGCAGTTCTTC. This encodes CASSTGASGTNEQFF.

The CDR3 sequence is CASSIFATGVSKAYQETQYF. DNA of the CDR3: TGTGCCAGTAGTATATTCGCGACAGGGGTATCTAAAGCGTACCAAGAGACCCAGTACTTC. This chain uses TRBV19 with TRBJ2-5; 8 nucleotides align to TRBD1. This CDR3 region has 20 residues. V trimming: 2 bases; J trimming: 0 bases; junction bases outside the gene matches: 17. Germline V gives CDR1 LNHDA, CDR2 SQIVND (reference sequence).

The chain is built from TRBV5-1 and TRBJ1-4, with D perhaps TRBD1 (6 bases). Germline CDR1 is SGHRS and CDR2 is YFSETQ. V gave up 5 bases and J gave up 11 bases, with 19 bases separating them. The CDR3 runs 14 residues. CDR3 residues: CASSREQGPEKLFF. The CDR3, as DNA: TGCGCCAGCAGTCGTGAACAGGGACCGGAGAAACTGTTTTTT. The complete variable domain, with remaining parts taken from reference TRBV5-1 and TRBJ1-4, reads KAGVTQTPRYLIKTRGQQVTLSCSPISGHRSVSWYQQTPGQGLQFLFEYFSETQRNKGNFPGRFSGRQFSNSRSEMNVSTLELGDSALYLCASSREQGPEKLFFGSGTQLSVL.

The chain carries TRBV18 and TRBJ1-1; 8 bases map to TRBD1. V shed 8 bases and J 1 base; nucleotides not matched to a gene: 9. CDR1 is KGHSH and CDR2 is LQKENI in the germline V gene. This CDR3 has 15 amino acids. CDR3 sequence reads: CASTTDDRGNTEAFF. The CDR3 nucleotides are TGTGCCAGCACCACCGACGACAGGGGGAACACTGAAGCTTTCTTT.

The chain uses TRBV10-3 and TRBJ2-1; a weak D match, TRBD2 (5 bases). This CDR3 spans 13 amino acids. The germline V gene encodes CDR1 ENHRY and CDR2 SYGVKD. V was pared by 11 bases and J by 8 bases, with 19 bases between. This CDR3 is CASSGSREDEQFF. The CDR3 nucleotides read TGTGCCTCTTCGGGGTCTCGAGAAGATGAGCAGTTCTTC.

The chain employs TRBV18 and TRBJ2-5; a weak D match, TRBD2 (6 bases). This CDR3 comprises 16 residues. Trimming took off 4 bases at V and 5 bases at J, with 20 bases between the two ends. Per the germline V gene, CDR1 is KGHSH and CDR2 is LQKENI. Here the CDR3 reads CASSLQASVSAETQYF. Written as DNA, the CDR3 is TGTGCCAGCTCACTCCAGGCTAGCGTTTCCGCGGAGACCCAGTACTTC.

The chain is built from TRBV19 and TRBJ2-7, with TRBD1 matching 7 bases. The CDR3 is made up of 13 amino acids. Trimming cost V 5 bases and J 3 bases; bases outside gene matches: 4. Germline loops: CDR1 LNHDA, CDR2 SQIVND (reference sequence). This CDR3 reads CASSVGTVYEQYF. DNA of the CDR3: TGTGCCAGTAGTGTCGGGACAGTCTACGAGCAGTACTTC.

This clone was seen a handful of times. This sequence joins TRBV5-4 and TRBJ1-2; D not resolved. The length of the CDR3 is 15 residues. Germline CDR1 reads SGHNT; CDR2 reads YYREEE (reference sequence). V was cut by 0 bases and J by 8 bases, with 17 bases left in between. In DNA, the CDR3 is TGTGCCAGCAGCTTGGACGATAGGAACTACGGGGGCTACACCTTC. It translates to CASSLDDRNYGGYTF.

A few counts support this clone. The chain couples TRBV10-3 to TRBJ1-2; 7 nucleotides agree with TRBD1. CDR1 is ENHRY, CDR2 SYGVKD, per germline. This CDR3 region has 15 residues. Germline trimming cut 6 bases from V and 0 bases from J; bases unmatched to any gene: 7. CDR3: CAISLDRTANYGYTF. CDR3 nucleotides: TGTGCCATCAGCCTGGACAGGACGGCTAACTATGGCTACACCTTC.

This clone has a single count. The chain couples TRBV28 to TRBJ1-5; no firm D call. With 3 bases removed from V and 0 bases from J, the gap between germline ends came to 9 bases. Germline CDR1 reads MDHEN; CDR2 reads SYDVKM. The CDR3 sequence is 15 residues long. Here the CDR3 DNA reads TGTGCCAGCAGTTTGCGCGGCTATAGCAATCAGCCCCAGCATTTT. Encoded protein: CASSLRGYSNQPQHF. The full variable domain, in which reference TRBV28 and TRBJ1-5 provide the parts outside the CDR3, is DVKVTQSSRYLVKRTGEKVFLECVQDMDHENMFWYRQDPGLGLRLIYFSYDVKMKEKGDIPEGYSVSREKKERFSLILESASTNQTSMYLCASSLRGYSNQPQHFGDGTRLSIL.

This clone was counted between two and nine times. One end of the junction does not line up with germline, which may come from a read error. The chain joins TRBV20-1 to TRBJ1-2, with a possible D match to TRBD1 (6 bases). This CDR3 contains 11 residues. The germline CDR1 and CDR2 sequences are DFQATT and SNEGSKA (reference sequence). CDR3 amino acids: CSARAPGVEEF. As DNA, the CDR3 is TGCAGTGCTAGAGCGCCAGGGGTTGAGGAATTC.

In its sample, this clone was seen once. The rearrangement links TRBV19 to TRBJ2-7, with D possibly matching TRBD2 (6 bases). Germline lookup yields CDR1 LNHDA and CDR2 SQIVND (reference sequence). The ends were cut back, 4 bases at V and 3 bases at J, with 10 bases in the middle. This CDR3 comprises 13 residues. DNA for the CDR3: TGTGCCAGTAGTACAGGGCGGGACTACGAGCAGTACTTC. This gives the protein CASSTGRDYEQYF.

This chain uses TRBV2 with TRBJ2-3; 9 nucleotides align to TRBD2. The ends lost 5 bases at V and 6 bases at J; junction bases unmatched: 15. This CDR3 spans 17 amino acids. From germline, CDR1 is SNHLY and CDR2 FYNNEI. Here the CDR3 DNA reads TGTGCCAGCAGTCGGCTGACTAGCGGATTGAGGGTCGATACGCAGTATTTT. It specifies CASSRLTSGLRVDTQYF.